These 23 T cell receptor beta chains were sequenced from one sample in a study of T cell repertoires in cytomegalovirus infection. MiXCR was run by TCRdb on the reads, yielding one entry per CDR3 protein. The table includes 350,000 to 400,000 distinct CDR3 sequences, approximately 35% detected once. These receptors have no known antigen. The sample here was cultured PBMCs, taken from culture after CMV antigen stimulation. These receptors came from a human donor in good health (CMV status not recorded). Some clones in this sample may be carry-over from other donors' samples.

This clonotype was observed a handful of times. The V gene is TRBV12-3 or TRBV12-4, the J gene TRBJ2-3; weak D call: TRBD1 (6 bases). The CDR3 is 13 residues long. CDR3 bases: TGTGTCAGTTGGGACACCGGAACAGATACGCAGTATTTT. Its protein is CVSWDTGTDTQYF.

The DNA of the CDR3 is TGTGCCAGCAGCGAGAGGGCGGCGAGTGGCTACACCTTC. This translates into CASSERAASGYTF. The J gene is TRBJ1-2, the V gene TRBV7-9, with D uncertain. The CDR3 is 13 residues long. Trimming shortened V by 5 bases and J by 7 bases, and 14 bases separated the two germline ends. Germline CDR1 reads SEHNR; CDR2 reads FQNEAQ (reference sequence).

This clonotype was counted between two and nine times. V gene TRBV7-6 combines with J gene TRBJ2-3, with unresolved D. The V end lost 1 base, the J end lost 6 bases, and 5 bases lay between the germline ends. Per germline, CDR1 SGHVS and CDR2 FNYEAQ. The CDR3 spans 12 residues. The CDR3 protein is CASSLGDDTQYF. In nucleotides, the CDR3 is TGTGCCAGCAGCTTAGGGGATGATACGCAGTATTTT. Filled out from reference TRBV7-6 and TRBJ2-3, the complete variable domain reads GAGVSQSPRYKVTKRGQDVALRCDPISGHVSLYWYRQALGQGPEFLTYFNYEAQQDKSGLPNDRFSAERPEGSISTLTIQRTEQRDSAMYRCASSLGDDTQYFGPGTRLTVL.

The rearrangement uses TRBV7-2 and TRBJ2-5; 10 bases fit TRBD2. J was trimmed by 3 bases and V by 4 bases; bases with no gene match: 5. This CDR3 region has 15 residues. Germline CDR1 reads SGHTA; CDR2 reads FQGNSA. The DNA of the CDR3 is TGTGCCAGCAGCTGGCGCCTAGCGGGAGAAGAGACCCAGTACTTC. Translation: CASSWRLAGEETQYF. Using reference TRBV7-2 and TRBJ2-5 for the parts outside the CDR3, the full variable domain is GAGVSQSPSNKVTEKGKDVELRCDPISGHTALYWYRQSLGQGLEFLIYFQGNSAPDKSGLPSDRFSAERTGGSVSTLTIQRTQQEDSAVYLCASSWRLAGEETQYFGPGTRLLVL.

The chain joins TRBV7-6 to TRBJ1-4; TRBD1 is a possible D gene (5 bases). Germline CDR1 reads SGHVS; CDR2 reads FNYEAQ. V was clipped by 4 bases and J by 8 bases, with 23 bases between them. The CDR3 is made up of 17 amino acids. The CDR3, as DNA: TGTGCCAGCAGCTCGCCCGCCCCGGCGGCGGGGGACGAAAAACTGTTTTTT. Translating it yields CASSSPAPAAGDEKLFF. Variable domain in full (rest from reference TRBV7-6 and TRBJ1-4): GAGVSQSPRYKVTKRGQDVALRCDPISGHVSLYWYRQALGQGPEFLTYFNYEAQQDKSGLPNDRFSAERPEGSISTLTIQRTEQRDSAMYRCASSSPAPAAGDEKLFFGSGTQLSVL.

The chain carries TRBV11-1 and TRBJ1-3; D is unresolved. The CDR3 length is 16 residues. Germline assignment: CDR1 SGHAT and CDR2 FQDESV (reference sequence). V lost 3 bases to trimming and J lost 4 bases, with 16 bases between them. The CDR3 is CASSFVLGGSGNTIYF. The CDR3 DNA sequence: TGTGCCAGCAGCTTCGTCCTTGGCGGATCCGGAAACACCATATATTTT.

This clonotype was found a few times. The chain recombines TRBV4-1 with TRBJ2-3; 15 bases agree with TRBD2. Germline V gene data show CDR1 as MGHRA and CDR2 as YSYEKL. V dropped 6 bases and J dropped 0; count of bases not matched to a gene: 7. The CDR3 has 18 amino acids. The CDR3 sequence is CASSPYGLAGGSTDTQYF. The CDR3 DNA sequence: TGCGCCAGCAGTCCGTACGGACTAGCGGGAGGGAGCACAGATACGCAGTATTTT.

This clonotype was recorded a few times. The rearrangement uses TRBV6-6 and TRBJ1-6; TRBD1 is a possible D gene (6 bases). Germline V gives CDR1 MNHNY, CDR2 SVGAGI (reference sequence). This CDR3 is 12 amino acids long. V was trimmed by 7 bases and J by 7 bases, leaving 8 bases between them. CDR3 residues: CASKGGNSPLHF. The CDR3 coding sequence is TGTGCCAGCAAGGGGGGGAATTCACCCCTCCACTTT.

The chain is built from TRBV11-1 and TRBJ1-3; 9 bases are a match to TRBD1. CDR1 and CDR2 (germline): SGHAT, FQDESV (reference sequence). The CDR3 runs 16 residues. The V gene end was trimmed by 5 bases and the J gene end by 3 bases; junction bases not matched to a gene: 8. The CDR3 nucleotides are TGTGCCAGCAGCCGAAGGGGACAGGGAGGTGGAAACACCATATATTTT. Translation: CASSRRGQGGGNTIYF.

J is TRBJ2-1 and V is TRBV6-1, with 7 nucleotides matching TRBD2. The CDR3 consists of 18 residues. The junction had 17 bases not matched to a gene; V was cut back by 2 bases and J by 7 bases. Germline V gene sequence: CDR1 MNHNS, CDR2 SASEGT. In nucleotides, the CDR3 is TGTGCCAGCAGTGAAAGAACCGCGAGCGGGGAGAAATTAAATGAGCAGTTCTTC. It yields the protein CASSERTASGEKLNEQFF.

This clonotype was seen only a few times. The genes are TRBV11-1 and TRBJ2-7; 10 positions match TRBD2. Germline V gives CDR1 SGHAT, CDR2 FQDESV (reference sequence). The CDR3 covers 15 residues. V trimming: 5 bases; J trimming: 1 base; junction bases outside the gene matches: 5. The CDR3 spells CASSPGLADSYEQYF. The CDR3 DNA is TGTGCCAGCAGCCCAGGACTAGCGGATTCCTACGAGCAGTACTTC. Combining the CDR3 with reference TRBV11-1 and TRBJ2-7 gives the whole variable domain EAEVAQSPRYKITEKSQAVAFWCDPISGHATLYWYRQILGQGPELLVQFQDESVVDDSQLPKDRFSAERLKGVDSTLKIQPAELGDSAMYLCASSPGLADSYEQYFGPGTRLTVT.

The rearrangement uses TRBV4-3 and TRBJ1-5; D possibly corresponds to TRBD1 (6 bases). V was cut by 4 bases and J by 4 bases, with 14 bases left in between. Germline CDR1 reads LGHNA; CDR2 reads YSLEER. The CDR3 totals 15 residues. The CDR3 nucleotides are TGCGCCAGCAGCCGAGACAGGTCCGTGAATCAGCCCCAGCATTTT. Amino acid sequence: CASSRDRSVNQPQHF.

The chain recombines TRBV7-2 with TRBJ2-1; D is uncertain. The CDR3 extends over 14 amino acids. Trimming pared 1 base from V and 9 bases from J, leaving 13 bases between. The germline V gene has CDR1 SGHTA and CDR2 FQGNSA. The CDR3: CASSLVTGELEQFF. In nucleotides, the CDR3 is TGTGCCAGCAGCTTAGTAACGGGTGAGCTTGAGCAGTTCTTC.

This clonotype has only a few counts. The CDR3 DNA follows: TGTGCCAGCAGTTATGGGTATCCGGGGGAGACCCAGTACTTC. Amino acid sequence: CASSYGYPGETQYF. The chain recombines TRBV6-6 with TRBJ2-5, with D possibly TRBD2 on 5 matching bases. This CDR3 spans 14 amino acids. Trimming stripped 3 bases from V and 5 bases from J, with 13 bases between. Germline V gene lookup returns CDR1 MNHNY and CDR2 SVGAGI (reference sequence).

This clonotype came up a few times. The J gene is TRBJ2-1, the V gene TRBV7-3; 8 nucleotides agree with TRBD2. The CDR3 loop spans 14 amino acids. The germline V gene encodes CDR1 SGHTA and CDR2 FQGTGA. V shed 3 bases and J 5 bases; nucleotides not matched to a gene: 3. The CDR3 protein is CASSLISGNNEQFF. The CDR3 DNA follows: TGTGCCAGCAGCTTGATTAGCGGGAACAATGAGCAGTTCTTC.

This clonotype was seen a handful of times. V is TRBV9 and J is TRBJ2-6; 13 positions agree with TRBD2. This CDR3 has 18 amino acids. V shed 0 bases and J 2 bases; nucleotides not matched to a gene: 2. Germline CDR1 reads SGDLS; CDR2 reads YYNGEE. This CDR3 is CASSVALAGGPGANVLTF. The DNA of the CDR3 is TGTGCCAGCAGCGTAGCACTAGCGGGAGGGCCTGGGGCCAACGTCCTGACTTTC.

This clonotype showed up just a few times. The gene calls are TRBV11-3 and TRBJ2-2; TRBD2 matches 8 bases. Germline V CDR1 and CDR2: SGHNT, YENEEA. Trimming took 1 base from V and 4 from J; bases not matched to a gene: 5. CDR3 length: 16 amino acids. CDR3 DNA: TGTGCCAGCAGCTTAGTTTCGGGAGGGGCCACCGGGGAGCTGTTTTTT. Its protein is CASSLVSGGATGELFF.

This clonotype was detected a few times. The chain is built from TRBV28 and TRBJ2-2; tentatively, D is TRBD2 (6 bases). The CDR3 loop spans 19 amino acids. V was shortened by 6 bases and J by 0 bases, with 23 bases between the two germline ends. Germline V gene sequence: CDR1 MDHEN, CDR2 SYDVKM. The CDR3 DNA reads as TGTGCCAGCAGCCCCCCCAGGTGGGTAGCGGAAGCGAACACCGGGGAGCTGTTTTTT. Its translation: CASSPPRWVAEANTGELFF.

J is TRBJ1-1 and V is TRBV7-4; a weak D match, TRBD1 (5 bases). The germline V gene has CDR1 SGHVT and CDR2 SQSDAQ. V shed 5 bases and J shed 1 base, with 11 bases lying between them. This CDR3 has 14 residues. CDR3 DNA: TGTGCCAGCAGCCAGGGCGCGGCGAACACTGAAGCTTTCTTT. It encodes CASSQGAANTEAFF.

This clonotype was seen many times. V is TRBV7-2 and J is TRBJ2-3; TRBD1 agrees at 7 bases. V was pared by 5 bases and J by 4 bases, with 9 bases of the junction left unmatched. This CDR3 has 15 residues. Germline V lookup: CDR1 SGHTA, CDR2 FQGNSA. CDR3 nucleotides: TGTGCCAGCAGCAAGGACAGGCAGGCGGCAGATACGCAGTATTTT. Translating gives CASSKDRQAADTQYF.

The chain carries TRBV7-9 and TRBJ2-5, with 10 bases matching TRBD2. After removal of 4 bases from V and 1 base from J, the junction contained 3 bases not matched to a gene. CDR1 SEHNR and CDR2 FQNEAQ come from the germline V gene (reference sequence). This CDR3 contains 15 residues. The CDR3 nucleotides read TGTGCCAGCAGCTCTAGCGGGAGTCCCCAAGAGACCCAGTACTTC. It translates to CASSSSGSPQETQYF.

Here the CDR3 reads CATEVAGGSEQYV. CDR3 DNA: TGTGCCACCGAGGTAGCGGGAGGTAGCGAGCAGTACGTC. This rearrangement joins TRBV24-1 to TRBJ2-7, with 10 bases fitting TRBD2. The trim removed 9 bases at V and 6 bases at J, leaving 7 bases unmatched. This CDR3 has 13 amino acids. CDR1 and CDR2 (germline): KGHDR, SFDVKD.

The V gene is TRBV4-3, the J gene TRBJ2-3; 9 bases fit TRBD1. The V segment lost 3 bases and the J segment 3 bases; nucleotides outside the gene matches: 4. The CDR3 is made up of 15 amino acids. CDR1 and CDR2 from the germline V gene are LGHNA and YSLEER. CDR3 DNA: TGCGCCAGCAGCCATGACAGGGGGGAGACAGATACGCAGTATTTT. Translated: CASSHDRGETDTQYF.